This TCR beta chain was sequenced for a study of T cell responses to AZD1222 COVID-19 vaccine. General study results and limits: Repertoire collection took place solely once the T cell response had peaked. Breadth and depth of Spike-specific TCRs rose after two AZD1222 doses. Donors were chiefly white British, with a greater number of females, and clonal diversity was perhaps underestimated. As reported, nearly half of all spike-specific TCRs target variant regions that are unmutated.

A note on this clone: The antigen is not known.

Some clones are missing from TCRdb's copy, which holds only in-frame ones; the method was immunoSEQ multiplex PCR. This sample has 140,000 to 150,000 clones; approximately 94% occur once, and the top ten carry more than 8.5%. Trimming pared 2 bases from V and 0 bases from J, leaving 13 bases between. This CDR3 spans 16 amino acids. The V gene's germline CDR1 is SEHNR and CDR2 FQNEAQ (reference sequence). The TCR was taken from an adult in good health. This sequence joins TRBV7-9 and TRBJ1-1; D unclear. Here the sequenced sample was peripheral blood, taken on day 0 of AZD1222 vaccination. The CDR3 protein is CASSLRSKALNTEAFF. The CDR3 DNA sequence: TGTGCCAGCAGCTTAAGATCTAAAGCACTGAACACTGAAGCTTTCTTT.